The following is a T cell receptor beta chain sequence with its context. Its antigen is currently unknown. The germline gives CDR1 MNHEY, CDR2 SMNVEV (reference sequence). The CDR3 consists of 15 residues. With 4 bases removed from V and 4 bases from J, the gap between germline ends came to 17 bases. Each donor had approximately 10 milliliters of peripheral blood drawn. The source of the sample is a study of blood T cells in healthy people across ages. Study-wide results and caveats: Diversity was estimated from one million T cells, and these estimates were considered underestimates.

Primers used in a second PCR of roughly 7 to 12 cycles were a sample-barcoded 5' primer and a J-beta primer mix. Each cDNA was tagged by a template-switch adaptor containing 12 random nucleotides. TCRdb reanalysed the 5' RACE reads using MiXCR and keeps one entry per CDR3 protein. The sample records some 860,000 distinct CDR3 sequences, roughly 56% being singletons. The clonotype comes from a man aged 40-49 years in good health. V usage is TRBV27 and J usage is TRBJ2-7, with a weak D call TRBD2 (7 bases). The sequencing sample was made of blood. CDR3 protein: CASSSLGGHGYEQYF. In nucleotides, the CDR3 is TGTGCCAGCAGTTCCCTGGGGGGGCATGGATACGAGCAGTACTTC.